The rows below give T cell receptor beta chains drawn from one sample of a study of OX40 agonist ivuxolimab in advanced cancers. TCRdb's table, derived via immunoSEQ multiplex PCR, lists solely in-frame clones and lacks some. The table lists tens of thousands of clones, more than 75% of them singletons. The starting material was CD4+ or CD8+ T cells sorted from blood, obtained in a trial of the OX40 agonist ivuxolimab. Receptors were obtained from an adult with an advanced solid tumor such as melanoma, head and neck, liver or kidney cancer. The CDR3 runs from the conserved cysteine through the conserved F or W. The D gene is left open where the match is weak. The listing skips clone size in some rows; elsewhere it reads once, few, many or a size class.

j_call	v_call	d_call	clone_size	cdr3_nt	cdr3_aa
TRBJ2-7	TRBV6-5	TRBD1	few	TGTGCCAGCAGTTTCCGGGACAGGGACTACGAGCAGTACTTC	CASSFRDRDYEQYF
TRBJ2-5	TRBV9	TRBD2	-	TGTGCCAGCAGCGACAGACTAGCGGCCAATATCCAGTACTTC	CASSDRLAANIQYF
TRBJ1-1	TRBV29-1	-	few	TGCAGCGTTGATATCGGACAGCTGAACACTGAAGCTTTCTTT	CSVDIGQLNTEAFF
TRBJ2-5	TRBV19	TRBD2	-	TGTGCCAGTAGTATGGTGCGGGGGGGCTTGGAGACCCAGTACTTC	CASSMVRGGLETQYF
TRBJ2-3	TRBV28	-	-	TGTGCCAGCAGTCCAGGGGCACATACGCAGTATTTT	CASSPGAHTQYF
TRBJ1-4	TRBV2	TRBD1	once	TGTGCCTCCCGGACAGGGTATGAAAAACTGTTTTTT	CASRTGYEKLFF
TRBJ2-1	TRBV5-8	-	once	TGTGCCAGCAGCTTGGTGGTTGGCTACAATGAGCAGTTCTTC	CASSLVVGYNEQFF
TRBJ1-1	TRBV28	TRBD1	-	TGTGCCAGCAGTGGGGACAGGGCGAACACTGAAGCTTTCTTT	CASSGDRANTEAFF
TRBJ2-1	TRBV20-1	-	-	TGCAGTGCTGGGACCACGGGACAGTTCTTC	CSAGTTGQFF
TRBJ1-6	TRBV5-1	TRBD1	once	TGCGCCAGCAGCCAGGGGGCTTCATCACCCCTCCACTTT	CASSQGASSPLHF
TRBJ2-3	TRBV2	-	-	TGTGCCAGCAGCCTCCGGGACTCTTCCACAGATACGCAGTATTTT	CASSLRDSSTDTQYF
TRBJ2-4	TRBV9	-	-	TGTGCCAGCAGCGTCCCAGGGGAAAACATTCAGTACTTC	CASSVPGENIQYF
TRBJ1-5	TRBV30	-	-	TGTGCCTGGAGTGTACAACGGCAGACAGATAGCAATCAGCCCCAGCATTTT	CAWSVQRQTDSNQPQHF
TRBJ2-1	TRBV7-2	TRBD2	-	TGTGCCAGCAGCTCGGGACTAGCGGACTACAATGAGCAGTTCTTC	CASSSGLADYNEQFF
TRBJ2-7	TRBV4-2	-	-	TGTGCCAGCAGCCAAGTGCAGGGTTCCTCCTACGAGCAGTACTTC	CASSQVQGSSYEQYF
TRBJ2-5	TRBV2	-	-	TGTGCCAGCACCCAAAGGGCCCTCCAAGAGACCCAGTACTTC	CASTQRALQETQYF
TRBJ1-2	TRBV6-1	TRBD1	-	TGTGCCAGCAGTGGACGGACAGGAACCCTCTATGGCTACACCTTC	CASSGRTGTLYGYTF
TRBJ2-7	TRBV28	TRBD2	-	TGTGCCAGCAGCTTCCAAGGACTAGCGGGAGGTAAATACGAGCAGTACTTC	CASSFQGLAGGKYEQYF
TRBJ2-1	TRBV9	-	-	TGTGCCAGCAGCGTAGGAGGAGCTAGCGCTTACAATGAGCAGTTCTTC	CASSVGGASAYNEQFF
TRBJ2-1	TRBV5-6	-	-	TGTGCCAGCAGCTTGGCCGGAGGGGAGTCCTACAATGAGCAGTTCTTC	CASSLAGGESYNEQFF
TRBJ2-1	TRBV6-5	-	-	TGTGCCAGCAGTTTGGGACCGGTTCGTGCGTTCTTC	CASSLGPVRAFF
TRBJ1-2	TRBV6-1	-	-	TGTGCCACCGGGGCCCCTATGGATGACTACACCTTC	CATGAPMDDYTF
TRBJ2-1	TRBV4-2	-	-	TGTGCCAGCAGCCAAGCGGGGGCCGGTAATGAGCAGTTCTTC	CASSQAGAGNEQFF
TRBJ1-2	TRBV6-5	-	-	TGTGCCAGCAGCCCGGCTCTCCTGTATGGCTACACCTTC	CASSPALLYGYTF
TRBJ1-5	TRBV7-9	TRBD1	once	TGTGCCAGCAGCGTTACAGGGGCTGGTCAGCCCCAGCATTTT	CASSVTGAGQPQHF
TRBJ1-2	TRBV28	-	few	TGTGCCAGCAGCAGAAGTGATGGCTACACCTTC	CASSRSDGYTF
TRBJ1-4	TRBV4-1	TRBD1	-	TGCGCCAGCAGCCCCAGCGGGACAGGGGGAAATGAAAAACTGTTTTTT	CASSPSGTGGNEKLFF
TRBJ1-3	TRBV2	-	-	TGTGCCAGCATGAGCTCTGGAAACACCATATATTTT	CASMSSGNTIYF
TRBJ2-7	TRBV6-1	-	-	TGTGCCAGCAACCGGGACTCTGGATACGAGCAGTACTTC	CASNRDSGYEQYF
TRBJ1-3	TRBV6-1	TRBD1	-	TGTGCCAGCAGTGGGACAGGGGCCTCTGGAAACACCATATATTTT	CASSGTGASGNTIYF
TRBJ2-7	TRBV6-1	-	-	TGTGCCAGCAGTGAACAACCGGGACCCTATCGGTACTTC	CASSEQPGPYRYF
TRBJ2-5	TRBV7-2	TRBD1	-	TGTGCCAGCAGCTTGGGGACAGCTTCCCAAGAGACCCAGTACTTC	CASSLGTASQETQYF
TRBJ2-1	TRBV7-8	TRBD2	-	TGTGCCAGCAGCTTTGTCCGTGGGGGGAGGGGCAATGAGCAGTTCTTC	CASSFVRGGRGNEQFF
TRBJ2-7	TRBV15	-	-	TGTGCCACCAGCATGGGCGGAAACTTCTACGAGCAGTACTTC	CATSMGGNFYEQYF
TRBJ1-5	TRBV6-5	TRBD1	-	TGTGCCAGCAGTTACACTGGACAGGGCAATCAGCCCCAGCATTTT	CASSYTGQGNQPQHF
TRBJ2-7	TRBV4-1	TRBD1	-	TGCGCCAGCAGCCAAGGACCGGGACAGGGGGCCTACGAGCAGTACTTC	CASSQGPGQGAYEQYF
TRBJ2-5	TRBV11-2	TRBD2	-	TGTGCCAGCAGCTTAGATCCTAGACTAGCGGGATTGGAAGAGACCCAGTACTTC	CASSLDPRLAGLEETQYF
TRBJ1-1	TRBV5-7	-	-	TGTGCCAGCAGCTTGGGGGGTATCGGCACTGAAGCTTTCTTT	CASSLGGIGTEAFF
TRBJ1-4	TRBV5-1	TRBD1	few	TGCGCCAGCAGTTCACAGGGGGCGTCGGGTGAAAAACTGTTTTTT	CASSSQGASGEKLFF
TRBJ1-1	TRBV28	-	-	TGTGCCAGCAGTACAGGGTCGGTTGACACTGAAGCTTTCTTT	CASSTGSVDTEAFF
TRBJ2-1	TRBV18	-	-	TGTGCCAGCTCACCAACAAGCGATGAGCAGTTCTTC	CASSPTSDEQFF
TRBJ1-3	TRBV27	-	-	TGTGCCAGCAGACAGGGTTTTGGAAACACCATATATTTT	CASRQGFGNTIYF
TRBJ2-5	TRBV28	-	-	TGTGCCAGCAGTTCTTTCGGTTGGGTTGAAGAGACCCAGTACTTC	CASSSFGWVEETQYF
TRBJ1-6	TRBV23-1	-	-	TGCGCCAGCAGTCAATCCAGACCCGGGAAAAATTCACCCCTCCACTTT	CASSQSRPGKNSPLHF
TRBJ2-1	TRBV5-4	TRBD2	once	TGTGCCAGCAGCCCCCTGGGGGGGGACAATGAGCAGTTCTTC	CASSPLGGDNEQFF
TRBJ2-3	TRBV5-4	-	-	TGTGCCAGCAGCTTGGTAGATACGCAGTATTTT	CASSLVDTQYF
TRBJ2-2	TRBV6-1	-	once	TGTGCCAGCAGTAGACGTTGGGGGAACACCGGGGAGCTGTTTTTT	CASSRRWGNTGELFF
TRBJ2-3	TRBV29-1	TRBD2	-	TGCAGCGTTGCTGGCGCGGGGGACACAGATACGCAGTATTTT	CSVAGAGDTDTQYF
TRBJ1-2	TRBV11-1	TRBD1	-	TGTGCCAGCAGCCGGGGACAGGACCACGGGGGCTACACCTTC	CASSRGQDHGGYTF
TRBJ2-5	TRBV10-3	-	-	TGTGCCATCAGTGAAGTAGGCGGGCAAGAGACCCAGTACTTC	CAISEVGGQETQYF
TRBJ1-5	TRBV5-8	-	-	TGTGCCAGCAGCTCGGACCTTAGCAATCAGCCCCAGCATTTT	CASSSDLSNQPQHF
TRBJ1-1	TRBV5-4	TRBD1	-	TGTGCCAGCAGCTTGAGACAGGGGGACACTGAAGCTTTCTTT	CASSLRQGDTEAFF
TRBJ1-1	TRBV2	-	-	TGTGCCAGCAGTGAAGCGGGTGGGAGGGGCCAGGAAATTAACACTGAAGCTTTCTTT	CASSEAGGRGQEINTEAFF
TRBJ2-3	TRBV4-1	-	-	TGCGCCAGCAGCCAAACGGTGGGCAATACGCAGTATTTT	CASSQTVGNTQYF
TRBJ2-7	TRBV19	-	-	TGTGCCAGTAGTCCCCAAGGATTCTCCGGGCGCGAGCAGTACTTC	CASSPQGFSGREQYF
TRBJ1-1	TRBV7-9	TRBD1	-	TGTGCCAGCAGCTTTCAGGGGGCTGGAGCTGAAGCTTTCTTT	CASSFQGAGAEAFF
TRBJ1-2	TRBV6-1	-	-	TGTGCCAGCAGTGCGCGGACAGAGGCGGGCTACACCTTC	CASSARTEAGYTF